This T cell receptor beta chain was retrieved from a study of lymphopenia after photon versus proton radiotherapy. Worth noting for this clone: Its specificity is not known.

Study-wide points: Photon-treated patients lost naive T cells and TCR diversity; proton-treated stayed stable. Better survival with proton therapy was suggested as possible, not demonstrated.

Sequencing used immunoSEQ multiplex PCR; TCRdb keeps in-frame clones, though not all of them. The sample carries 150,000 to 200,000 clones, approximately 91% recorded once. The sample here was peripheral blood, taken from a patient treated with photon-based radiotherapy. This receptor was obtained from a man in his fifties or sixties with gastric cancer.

In DNA form, the CDR3 reads TGCAGTGCTCCAGGAGGGGTGACCCAGTACTTC. Translation gives CSAPGGVTQYF. The gene calls are TRBV20-1 and TRBJ2-5; a weak D match, TRBD2 (6 bases). CDR3 length equals 11 residues. V lost 5 bases and J lost 7, with 11 bases in between. Germline V CDR1 and CDR2: DFQATT, SNEGSKA (reference sequence).